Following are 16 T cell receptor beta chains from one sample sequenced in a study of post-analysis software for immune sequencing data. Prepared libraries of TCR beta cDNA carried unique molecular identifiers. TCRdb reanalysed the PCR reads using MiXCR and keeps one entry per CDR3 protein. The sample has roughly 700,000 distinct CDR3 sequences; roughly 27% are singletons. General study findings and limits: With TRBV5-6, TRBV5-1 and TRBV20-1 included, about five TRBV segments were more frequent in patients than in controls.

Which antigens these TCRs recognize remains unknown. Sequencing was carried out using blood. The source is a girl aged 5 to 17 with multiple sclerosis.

The CDR3: CSAPERTLQFF. The CDR3 DNA is TGCAGTGCTCCTGAGCGGACCCTACAGTTCTTC. V is TRBV20-1 and J is TRBJ2-1, with D possibly matching TRBD2 (5 bases). CDR3 length: 11 amino acids. V was trimmed by 5 bases and J by 13 bases, leaving 15 bases between them. Germline CDR1 DFQATT, CDR2 SNEGSKA (reference sequence).

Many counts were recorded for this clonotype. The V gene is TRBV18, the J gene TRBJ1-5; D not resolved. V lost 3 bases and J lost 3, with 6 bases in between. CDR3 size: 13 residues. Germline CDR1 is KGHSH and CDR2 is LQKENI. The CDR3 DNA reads TGTGCCAGCTCACCGGGATTCAATCAGCCCCAGCATTTT. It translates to CASSPGFNQPQHF.

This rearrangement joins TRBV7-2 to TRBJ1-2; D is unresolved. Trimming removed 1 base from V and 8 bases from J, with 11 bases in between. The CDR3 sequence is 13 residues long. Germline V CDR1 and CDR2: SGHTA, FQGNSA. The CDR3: CASSLVPIGGYTF. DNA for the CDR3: TGTGCCAGCAGCTTAGTACCTATTGGGGGCTACACCTTC.

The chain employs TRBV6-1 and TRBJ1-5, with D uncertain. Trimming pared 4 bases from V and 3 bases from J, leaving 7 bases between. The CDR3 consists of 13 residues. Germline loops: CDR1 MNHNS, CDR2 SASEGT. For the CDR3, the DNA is TGTGCCAGCAGTGCTGAGATCAATCAGCCCCAGCATTTT. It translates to CASSAEINQPQHF.

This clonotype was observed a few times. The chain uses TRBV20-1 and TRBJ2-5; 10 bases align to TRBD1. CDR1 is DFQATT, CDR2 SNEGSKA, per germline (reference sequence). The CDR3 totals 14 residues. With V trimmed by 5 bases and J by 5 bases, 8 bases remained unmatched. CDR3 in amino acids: CSAGRQGAVETQYF. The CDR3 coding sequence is TGCAGTGCTGGCCGACAGGGGGCTGTTGAGACCCAGTACTTC.

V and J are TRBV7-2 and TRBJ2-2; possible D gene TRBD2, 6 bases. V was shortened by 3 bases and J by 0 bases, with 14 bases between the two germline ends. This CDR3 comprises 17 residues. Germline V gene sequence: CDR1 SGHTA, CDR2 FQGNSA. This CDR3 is CASSLWGSGANTGELFF. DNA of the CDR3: TGTGCCAGCAGCTTGTGGGGTAGCGGAGCGAACACCGGGGAGCTGTTTTTT.

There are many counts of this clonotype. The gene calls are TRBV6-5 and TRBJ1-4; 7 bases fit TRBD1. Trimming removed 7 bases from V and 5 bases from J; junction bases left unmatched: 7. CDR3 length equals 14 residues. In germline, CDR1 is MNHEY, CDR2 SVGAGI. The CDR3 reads CASTPGGGNEKLFF. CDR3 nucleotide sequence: TGTGCCAGCACCCCAGGGGGGGGGAATGAAAAACTGTTTTTT.

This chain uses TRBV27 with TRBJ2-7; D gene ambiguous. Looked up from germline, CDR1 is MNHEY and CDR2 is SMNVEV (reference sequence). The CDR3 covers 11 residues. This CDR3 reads CGTRGSYEQYF. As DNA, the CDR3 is TGTGGGACGCGTGGGTCCTACGAGCAGTACTTC.

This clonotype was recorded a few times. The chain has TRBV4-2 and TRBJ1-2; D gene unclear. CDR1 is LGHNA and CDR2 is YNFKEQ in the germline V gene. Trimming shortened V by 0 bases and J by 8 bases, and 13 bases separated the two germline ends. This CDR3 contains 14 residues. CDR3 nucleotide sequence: TGTGCCAGCAGCCAAGATCAAGGCCTTGGAGGCTACACCTTC. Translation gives CASSQDQGLGGYTF.

The CDR3 region is CASSVTTDQPQHF. DNA for the CDR3: TGTGCCAGCAGTGTAACTACAGATCAGCCCCAGCATTTT. This chain links TRBV12-3 or TRBV12-4 with TRBJ1-5; D is ambiguous. This CDR3 region has 13 residues. Trimming cost V 5 bases and J 5 bases, with 10 bases left between them.

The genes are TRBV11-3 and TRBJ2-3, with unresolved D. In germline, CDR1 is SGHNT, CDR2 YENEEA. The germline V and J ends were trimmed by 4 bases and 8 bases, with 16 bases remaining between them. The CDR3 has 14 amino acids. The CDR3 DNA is TGTGCCAGCAGCTCCCCGTTGGGCCCTGGTACGCAGTATTTT. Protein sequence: CASSSPLGPGTQYF. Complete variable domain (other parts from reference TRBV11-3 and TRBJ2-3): EAGVVQSPRYKIIEKKQPVAFWCNPISGHNTLYWYLQNLGQGPELLIRYENEEAVDDSQLPKDRFSAERLKGVDSTLKIQPAELGDSAVYLCASSSPLGPGTQYFGPGTRLTVL.

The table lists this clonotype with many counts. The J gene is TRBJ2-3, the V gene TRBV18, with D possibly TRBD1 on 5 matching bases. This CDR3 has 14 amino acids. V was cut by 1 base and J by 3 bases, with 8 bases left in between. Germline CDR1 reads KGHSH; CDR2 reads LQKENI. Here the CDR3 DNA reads TGTGCCAGCTCACCACTGCAGGGTACAGATACGCAGTATTTT. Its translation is CASSPLQGTDTQYF.

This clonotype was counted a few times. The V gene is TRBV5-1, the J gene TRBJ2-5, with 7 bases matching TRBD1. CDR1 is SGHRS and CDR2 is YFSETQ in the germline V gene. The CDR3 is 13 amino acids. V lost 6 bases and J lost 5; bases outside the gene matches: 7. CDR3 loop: CASTYRGQETQYF. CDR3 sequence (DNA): TGCGCCAGCACCTACAGGGGACAGGAGACCCAGTACTTC.

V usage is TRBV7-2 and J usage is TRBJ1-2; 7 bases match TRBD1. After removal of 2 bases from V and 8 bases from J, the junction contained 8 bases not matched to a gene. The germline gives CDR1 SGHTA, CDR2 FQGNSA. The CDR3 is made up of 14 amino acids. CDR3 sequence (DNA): TGTGCCAGCAGCTTATATAGGGGAGGGGGCGGCTACACCTTC. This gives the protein CASSLYRGGGGYTF.

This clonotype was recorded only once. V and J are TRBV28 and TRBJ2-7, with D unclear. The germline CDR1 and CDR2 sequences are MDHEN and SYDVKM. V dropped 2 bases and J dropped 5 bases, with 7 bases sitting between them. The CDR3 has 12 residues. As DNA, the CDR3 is TGTGCCAGCAGTTTAACCCTCCACGAGCAGTACTTC. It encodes CASSLTLHEQYF.

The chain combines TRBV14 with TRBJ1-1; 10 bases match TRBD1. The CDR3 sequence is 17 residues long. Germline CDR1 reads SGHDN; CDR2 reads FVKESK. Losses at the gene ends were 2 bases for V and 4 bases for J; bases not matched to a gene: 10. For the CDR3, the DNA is TGTGCCAGCAGCCAAAGAATGACAGGGGGCTTTATCACTGAAGCTTTCTTT. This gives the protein CASSQRMTGGFITEAFF. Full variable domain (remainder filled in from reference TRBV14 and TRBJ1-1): EAGVTQFPSHSVIEKGQTVTLRCDPISGHDNLYWYRRVMGKEIKFLLHFVKESKQDESGMPNNRFLAERTGGTYSTLKVQPAELEDSGVYFCASSQRMTGGFITEAFFGQGTRLTVV.